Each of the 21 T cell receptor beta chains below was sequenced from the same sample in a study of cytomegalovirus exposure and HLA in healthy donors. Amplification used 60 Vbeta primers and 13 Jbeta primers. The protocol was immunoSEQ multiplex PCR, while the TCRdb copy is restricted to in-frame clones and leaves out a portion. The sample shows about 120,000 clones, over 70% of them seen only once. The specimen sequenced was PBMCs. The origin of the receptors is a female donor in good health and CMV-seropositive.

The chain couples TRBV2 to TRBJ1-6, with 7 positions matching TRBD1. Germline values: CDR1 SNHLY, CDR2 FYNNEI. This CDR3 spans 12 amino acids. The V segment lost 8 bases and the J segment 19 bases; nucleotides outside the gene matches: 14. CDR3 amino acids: CASGTGTVLGHF. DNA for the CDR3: TGTGCCAGCGGAACCGGGACAGTCCTCGGACACTTT.

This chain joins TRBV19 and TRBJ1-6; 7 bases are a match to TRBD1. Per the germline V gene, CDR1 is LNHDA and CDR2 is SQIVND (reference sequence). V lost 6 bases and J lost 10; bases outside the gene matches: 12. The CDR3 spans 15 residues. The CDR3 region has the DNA TGTGCCAGTAGGATCTGGACAGGAGAAGGATCACCCCTCCACTTT. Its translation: CASRIWTGEGSPLHF.

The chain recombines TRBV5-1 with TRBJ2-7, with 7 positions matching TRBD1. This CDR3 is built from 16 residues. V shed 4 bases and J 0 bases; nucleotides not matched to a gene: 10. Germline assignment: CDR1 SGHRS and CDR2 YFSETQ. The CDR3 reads CASSTREDRYSYEQYF. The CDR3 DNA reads TGCGCCAGCAGCACGCGAGAGGACAGGTACTCCTACGAGCAGTACTTC.

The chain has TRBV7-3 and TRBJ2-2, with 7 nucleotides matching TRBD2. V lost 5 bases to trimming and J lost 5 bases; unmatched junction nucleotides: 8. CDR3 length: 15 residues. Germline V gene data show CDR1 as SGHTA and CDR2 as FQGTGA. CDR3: CASSGQAGLTGELFF. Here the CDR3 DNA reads TGTGCCAGCAGCGGCCAAGCGGGGTTGACCGGGGAGCTGTTTTTT.

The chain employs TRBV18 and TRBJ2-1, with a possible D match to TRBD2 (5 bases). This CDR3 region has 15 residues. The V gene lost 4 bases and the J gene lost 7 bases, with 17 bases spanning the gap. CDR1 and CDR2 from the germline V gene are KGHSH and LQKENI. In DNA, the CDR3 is TGTGCCAGCTCACTCTTACCCCGAAGCGGTAATGAGCAGTTCTTC. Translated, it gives CASSLLPRSGNEQFF.

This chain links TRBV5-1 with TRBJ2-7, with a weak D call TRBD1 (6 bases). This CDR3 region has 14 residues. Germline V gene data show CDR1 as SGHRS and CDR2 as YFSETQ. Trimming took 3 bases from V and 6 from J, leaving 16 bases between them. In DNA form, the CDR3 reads TGCGCCAGCAGCTCCGTCGGACAGACGCCCGAGCAGTACTTC. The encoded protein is CASSSVGQTPEQYF.

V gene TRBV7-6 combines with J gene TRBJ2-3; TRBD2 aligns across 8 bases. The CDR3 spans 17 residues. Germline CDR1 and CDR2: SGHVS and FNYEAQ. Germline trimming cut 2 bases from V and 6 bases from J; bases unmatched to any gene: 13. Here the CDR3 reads CASSLTLNGGGSDTQYF. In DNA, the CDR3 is TGTGCCAGCAGCTTAACCTTGAACGGGGGGGGTAGTGATACGCAGTATTTT.

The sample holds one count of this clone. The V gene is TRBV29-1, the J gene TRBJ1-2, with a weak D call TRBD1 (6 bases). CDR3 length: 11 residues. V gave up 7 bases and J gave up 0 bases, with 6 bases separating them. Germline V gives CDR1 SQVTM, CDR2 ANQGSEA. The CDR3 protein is CSGQANYGYTF. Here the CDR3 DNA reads TGCAGCGGACAGGCTAACTATGGCTACACCTTC.

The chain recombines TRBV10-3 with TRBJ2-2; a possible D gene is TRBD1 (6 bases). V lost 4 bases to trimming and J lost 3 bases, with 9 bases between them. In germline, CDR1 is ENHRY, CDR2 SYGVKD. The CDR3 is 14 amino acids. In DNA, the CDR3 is TGTGCCATCAGTGCCGGACAGTACACCGGGGAGCTGTTTTTT. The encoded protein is CAISAGQYTGELFF.

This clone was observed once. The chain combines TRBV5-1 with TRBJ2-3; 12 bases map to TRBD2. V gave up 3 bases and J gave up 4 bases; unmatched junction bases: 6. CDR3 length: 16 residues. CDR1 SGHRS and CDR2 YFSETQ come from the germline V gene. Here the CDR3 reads CASSWGASGGADTQYF. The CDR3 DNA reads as TGCGCCAGCAGCTGGGGGGCTAGCGGGGGGGCAGATACGCAGTATTTT.

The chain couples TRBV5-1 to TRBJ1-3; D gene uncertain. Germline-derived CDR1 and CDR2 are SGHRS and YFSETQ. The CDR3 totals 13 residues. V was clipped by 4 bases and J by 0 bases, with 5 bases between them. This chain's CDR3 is CASSVYSGNTIYF. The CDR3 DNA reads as TGCGCCAGCAGCGTGTACTCTGGAAACACCATATATTTT. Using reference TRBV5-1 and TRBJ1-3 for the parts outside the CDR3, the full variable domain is KAGVTQTPRYLIKTRGQQVTLSCSPISGHRSVSWYQQTPGQGLQFLFEYFSETQRNKGNFPGRFSGRQFSNSRSEMNVSTLELGDSALYLCASSVYSGNTIYFGEGSWLTVV.

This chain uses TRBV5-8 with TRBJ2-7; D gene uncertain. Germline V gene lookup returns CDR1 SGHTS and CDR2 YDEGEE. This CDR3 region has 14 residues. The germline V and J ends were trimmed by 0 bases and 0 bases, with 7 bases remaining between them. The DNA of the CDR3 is TGTGCCAGCAGCTTGGCGGTGAGCTCCTACGAGCAGTACTTC. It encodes CASSLAVSSYEQYF.

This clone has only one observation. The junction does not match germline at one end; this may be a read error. The CDR3 DNA follows: TGTTCCAGCAGCTTACATAGCACTGAAGCTTTCTTT. Translated: CSSSLHSTEAFF. The genes are TRBV7-9 and TRBJ1-1; D not certain. Germline V CDR1 and CDR2: SEHNR, FQNEAQ (reference sequence). The CDR3 loop spans 12 amino acids. The complete variable domain, with remaining parts taken from reference TRBV7-9 and TRBJ1-1, reads DTGVSQNPRHKITKRGQNVTFRCDPISEHNRLYWYRQTLGQGPEFLTYFQNEAQLEKSRLLSDRFSAERPKGSFSTLEIQRTEQGDSAMYLCSSSLHSTEAFFGQGTRLTVV.

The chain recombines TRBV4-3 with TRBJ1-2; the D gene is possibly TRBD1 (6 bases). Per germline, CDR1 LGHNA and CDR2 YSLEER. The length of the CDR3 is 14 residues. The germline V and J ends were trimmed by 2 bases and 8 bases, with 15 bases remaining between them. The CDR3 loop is CASSQKQGARGYTF. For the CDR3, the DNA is TGCGCCAGCAGCCAAAAACAGGGAGCTCGCGGCTACACCTTC.

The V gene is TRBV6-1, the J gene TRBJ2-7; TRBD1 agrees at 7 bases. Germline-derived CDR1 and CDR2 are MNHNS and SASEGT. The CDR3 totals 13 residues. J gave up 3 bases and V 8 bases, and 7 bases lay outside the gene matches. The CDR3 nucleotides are TGTGCCAGCTGTAGGGACAGCCTCTACGAGCAGTACTTC. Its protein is CASCRDSLYEQYF.

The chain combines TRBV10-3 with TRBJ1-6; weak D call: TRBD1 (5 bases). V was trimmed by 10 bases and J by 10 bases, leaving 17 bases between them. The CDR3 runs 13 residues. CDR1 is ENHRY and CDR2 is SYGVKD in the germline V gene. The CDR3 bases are TGTGCCACCAGCATCGGGGGAGAATCACCCCTCCACTTT. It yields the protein CATSIGGESPLHF.

Here the CDR3 DNA reads TGCAGCGTTGAGTTGGGACAGAACACTGAAGCTTTCTTT. This encodes CSVELGQNTEAFF. The chain has TRBV29-1 and TRBJ1-1; TRBD1 is a possible D gene (6 bases). V lost 3 bases, J lost 1 base, and 9 bases lay in between. The germline CDR1 and CDR2 sequences are SQVTM and ANQGSEA. This CDR3 has 13 amino acids.

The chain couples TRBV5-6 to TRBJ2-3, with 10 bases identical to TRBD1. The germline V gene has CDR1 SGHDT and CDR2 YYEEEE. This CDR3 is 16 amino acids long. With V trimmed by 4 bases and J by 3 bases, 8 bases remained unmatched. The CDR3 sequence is CASSIQTGGRTDTQYF. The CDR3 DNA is TGTGCCAGCAGCATACAGACAGGGGGCAGGACAGATACGCAGTATTTT.

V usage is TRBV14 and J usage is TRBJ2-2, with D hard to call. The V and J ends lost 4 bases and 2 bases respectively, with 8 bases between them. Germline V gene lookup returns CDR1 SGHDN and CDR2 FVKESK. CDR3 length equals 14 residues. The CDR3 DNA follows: TGTGCCAGCAGCCTACTTACCAACACCGGGGAGCTGTTTTTT. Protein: CASSLLTNTGELFF.

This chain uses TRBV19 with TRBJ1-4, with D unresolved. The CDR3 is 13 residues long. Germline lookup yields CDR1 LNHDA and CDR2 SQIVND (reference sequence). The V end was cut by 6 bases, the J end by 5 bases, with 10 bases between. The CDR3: CASRNGGNEKLFF. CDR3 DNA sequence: TGTGCCAGTAGAAATGGAGGGAATGAAAAACTGTTTTTT.

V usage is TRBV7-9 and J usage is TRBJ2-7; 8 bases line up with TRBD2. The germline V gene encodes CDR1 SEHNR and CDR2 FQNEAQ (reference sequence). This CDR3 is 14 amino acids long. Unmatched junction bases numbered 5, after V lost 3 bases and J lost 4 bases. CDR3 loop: CASSFSGGVYEQYF. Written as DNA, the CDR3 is TGTGCCAGCAGCTTTTCGGGGGGGGTATACGAGCAGTACTTC.